Listed here are 22 T cell receptor beta chains from one sample, sequenced in a study of blood T cell repertoires in COVID-19. This table comes from immunoSEQ multiplex PCR, and its TCRdb copy is limited to in-frame clones, with some not included. The table has more than 300,000 clones, just under 90% seen once. Sequences were obtained from PBMCs or T cells enriched from blood (not recorded which). These receptors all stem from a woman younger than 45 who had recovered from COVID-19.

The chain recombines TRBV3-1 (or the pseudogene TRBV3-2) with TRBJ1-1, with TRBD1 matching over 8 bases. The CDR3 sequence is 14 residues long. Trimming cost V 0 bases and J 6 bases; bases outside gene matches: 3. The germline V gene encodes CDR1 LGHDT and CDR2 YNNKEL (reference sequence). The CDR3 here is CASSQEDRASEAFF. CDR3 bases: TGTGCCAGCAGCCAAGAGGACAGGGCCTCTGAAGCTTTCTTT.

The chain links TRBV7-6 to TRBJ2-7, with a possible D match to TRBD1 (6 bases). Between the trimmed V and J ends, which lost 5 bases and 5 bases, there was a span of 22 bases. The CDR3 loop spans 16 amino acids. The germline gives CDR1 SGHVS, CDR2 FNYEAQ. The CDR3 region has the DNA TGTGCCAGCAGCCATGCCCCAGGGGTACAAGGGGACGAGCAGTACTTC. Translated, it gives CASSHAPGVQGDEQYF.

V is TRBV19 and J is TRBJ1-1; 9 bases match TRBD1. This CDR3 is 16 amino acids long. Per germline, CDR1 LNHDA and CDR2 SQIVND (reference sequence). Trimming at V came to 3 bases and at J to 5 bases, leaving 10 bases not matched to a gene. The CDR3 loop reads CASSIGSKQGATEAFF. The DNA of the CDR3 is TGTGCCAGTAGTATCGGTTCCAAACAGGGGGCGACTGAAGCTTTCTTT.

This clone came up a few times. The J gene is TRBJ1-1, the V gene TRBV6-5, with D possibly TRBD1 on 6 matching bases. Trimming cost V 7 bases and J 0 bases, with 15 bases left between them. The CDR3 sequence is 15 residues long. Per germline, CDR1 MNHEY and CDR2 SVGAGI. CDR3 nucleotides: TGTGCCAGCACCCTAGGGGGACAAATGAACACTGAAGCTTTCTTT. It encodes CASTLGGQMNTEAFF.

The gene calls are TRBV28 and TRBJ1-5; tentatively, D is TRBD1 (6 bases). This CDR3 is built from 14 residues. Trimming pared 3 bases from V and 7 bases from J, leaving 13 bases between. Germline CDR1 is MDHEN and CDR2 is SYDVKM. CDR3 sequence reads: CASSLPQGRQPQHF. Written as DNA, the CDR3 is TGTGCCAGCAGTTTGCCACAGGGACGGCAGCCCCAGCATTTT.

This chain joins TRBV13 and TRBJ2-7, with 8 bases identical to TRBD1. The CDR3 sequence is 13 residues long. The germline gives CDR1 PRHDT, CDR2 FYEKMQ (reference sequence). The V gene end was trimmed by 7 bases and the J gene end by 4 bases; junction bases not matched to a gene: 6. This CDR3 reads CASKRTGLYEQYF. Written as DNA, the CDR3 is TGTGCCAGCAAGAGGACAGGGCTTTACGAGCAGTACTTC. Based on the CDR3 plus reference TRBV13 and TRBJ2-7, the full variable domain is AAGVIQSPRHLIKEKRETATLKCYPIPRHDTVYWYQQGPGQDPQFLISFYEKMQSDKGSIPDRFSAQQFSDYHSELNMSSLELGDSALYFCASKRTGLYEQYFGPGTRLTVT.

In DNA form, the CDR3 reads TGTGCCAGCAGCCAAGCAGCAGGATATGGCTACACCTTC. Its translation: CASSQAAGYGYTF. The J gene is TRBJ1-2, the V gene TRBV6-5; D is unclear. CDR3 size: 13 residues. V lost 6 bases to trimming and J lost 5 bases, with 13 bases between them. Germline lookup yields CDR1 MNHEY and CDR2 SVGAGI.

The rearrangement uses TRBV7-2 and TRBJ2-7, with 10 bases identical to TRBD2. CDR3 length: 14 amino acids. V gave up 5 bases and J gave up 1 base; unmatched junction bases: 2. Germline V gene lookup returns CDR1 SGHTA and CDR2 FQGNSA. The CDR3 DNA sequence: TGTGCCAGCAGCCCGACTAGCGGGTCCTACGAGCAGTACTTC. It specifies CASSPTSGSYEQYF.

The chain has TRBV14 and TRBJ2-2; TRBD2 aligns across 8 bases. The CDR3 extends over 18 amino acids. Trimming cost V 4 bases and J 6 bases; bases outside gene matches: 16. CDR1 is SGHDN, CDR2 FVKESK, per germline. The CDR3 loop is CASSRWEREKWTPGELFF. CDR3 DNA sequence: TGTGCCAGCAGCCGTTGGGAGCGGGAGAAATGGACACCCGGGGAGCTGTTTTTT.

The chain uses TRBV27 and TRBJ2-7; 7 nucleotides line up with TRBD2. This CDR3 comprises 15 residues. From germline, CDR1 is MNHEY and CDR2 SMNVEV (reference sequence). V gave up 3 bases and J gave up 0 bases; unmatched junction bases: 5. In DNA, the CDR3 is TGTGCCAGCAGTTTTCGACTAGCAGCCTCCTACGAGCAGTACTTC. This encodes CASSFRLAASYEQYF.

The chain recombines TRBV6-5 with TRBJ1-1, with D perhaps TRBD1 (5 bases). The CDR3 is 14 residues long. Trimming pared 2 bases from V and 6 bases from J, leaving 13 bases between. Germline lookup yields CDR1 MNHEY and CDR2 SVGAGI. The CDR3 region has the DNA TGTGCCAGCAGTTACGGGGGGGTTTCGCCTGAAGCTTTCTTT. Encoded protein: CASSYGGVSPEAFF.

The chain is built from TRBV6-5 and TRBJ1-1; no definite D call. The CDR3 consists of 13 residues. Germline V gene sequence: CDR1 MNHEY, CDR2 SVGAGI. Trimming removed 7 bases from V and 0 bases from J, with 9 bases in between. DNA of the CDR3: TGTGCCAGCAAAACGGGGATGAACACTGAAGCTTTCTTT. Residues: CASKTGMNTEAFF.

This clone was observed a few times. The gene calls are TRBV28 and TRBJ1-1, with 11 bases aligning to TRBD1. The germline CDR1 and CDR2 sequences are MDHEN and SYDVKM. The CDR3 runs 14 residues. Germline trimming cut 6 bases from V and 3 bases from J; bases unmatched to any gene: 3. In nucleotides, the CDR3 is TGTGCCAGCAGGAGGGACAGGGGGGACACTGAAGCTTTCTTT. Encoded protein: CASRRDRGDTEAFF.

The genes are TRBV9 and TRBJ2-7; D perhaps matches TRBD2 (6 bases). The CDR3 spans 15 residues. Germline V CDR1 and CDR2: SGDLS, YYNGEE. With 0 bases removed from V and 2 bases from J, the gap between germline ends came to 12 bases. This CDR3 is CASSVDSGTTYEQYF. CDR3 bases: TGTGCCAGCAGCGTAGATAGCGGCACAACCTACGAGCAGTACTTC.

The rearrangement links TRBV11-3 to TRBJ1-5, with 7 bases fitting TRBD1. Trimming removed 6 bases from V and 9 bases from J; junction bases left unmatched: 11. The CDR3 is made up of 14 amino acids. The V gene's germline CDR1 is SGHNT and CDR2 YENEEA. In DNA form, the CDR3 reads TGTGCCAGCAGGTCGACAGGGTTTAAGTGGCCCCAGCATTTT. This gives the protein CASRSTGFKWPQHF.

The J gene is TRBJ2-7, the V gene TRBV29-1, with D perhaps TRBD1 (5 bases). CDR1 and CDR2 (germline): SQVTM, ANQGSEA. The V and J ends lost 1 base and 1 base respectively, with 8 bases between them. The CDR3 totals 13 residues. The CDR3 DNA sequence: TGCAGCGTTGAAGTGGGGCTGTCCTACGAGCAGTACTTC. Its protein is CSVEVGLSYEQYF.

This clone came up a few times. In nucleotides, the CDR3 is TGTGCCAGCAGCCCCGGACAGTCCTACGAGCAGTACTTC. Its translation: CASSPGQSYEQYF. This rearrangement joins TRBV5-4 to TRBJ2-7; tentatively, D is TRBD1 (6 bases). The CDR3 spans 13 residues. V was shortened by 4 bases and J by 1 base, with 9 bases between the two germline ends. Germline V gene sequence: CDR1 SGHNT, CDR2 YYREEE (reference sequence). Using reference TRBV5-4 and TRBJ2-7 for the parts outside the CDR3, the full variable domain is ETGVTQSPTHLIKTRGQQVTLRCSSQSGHNTVSWYQQALGQGPQFIFQYYREEENGRGNFPPRFSGLQFPNYSSELNVNALELDDSALYLCASSPGQSYEQYFGPGTRLTVT.

V gene TRBV7-2 combines with J gene TRBJ2-7; 7 bases fit TRBD2. The CDR3 consists of 15 residues. Germline CDR1 and CDR2: SGHTA and FQGNSA. V lost 5 bases to trimming and J lost 3 bases; unmatched junction nucleotides: 10. CDR3 protein: CASSRDGLEIYEQYF. CDR3 DNA: TGTGCCAGCAGCCGGGATGGACTAGAGATCTACGAGCAGTACTTC.

The chain has TRBV18 and TRBJ1-1; no firm D call. V lost 5 bases to trimming and J lost 6 bases, with 22 bases between them. Germline CDR1 and CDR2: KGHSH and LQKENI. This CDR3 region has 16 residues. CDR3 amino acids: CASSWSSTFLSSEAFF. The CDR3 bases are TGTGCCAGCTCATGGTCTAGCACTTTTCTCTCTTCTGAAGCTTTCTTT. The variable domain in full, completed from reference TRBV18 and TRBJ1-1, reads NAGVMQNPRHLVRRRGQEARLRCSPMKGHSHVYWYRQLPEEGLKFMVYLQKENIIDESGMPKERFSAEFPKEGPSILRIQQVVRGDSAAYFCASSWSSTFLSSEAFFGQGTRLTVV.

V and J are TRBV4-1 and TRBJ1-5; 11 bases are shared with TRBD1. Germline lookup yields CDR1 MGHRA and CDR2 YSYEKL. This CDR3 has 17 residues. The trim removed 3 bases at V and 3 bases at J, leaving 7 bases unmatched. CDR3 DNA sequence: TGCGCCAGCAGCCAGACAAAGGACAGGGGGCTCAATCAGCCCCAGCATTTT. Amino acids: CASSQTKDRGLNQPQHF.

The genes are TRBV27 and TRBJ2-7, with 7 bases aligning to TRBD2. V shed 7 bases, J shed 2 bases, and the junction held 17 bases outside the gene matches. The CDR3 runs to 17 residues. Germline V gene lookup returns CDR1 MNHEY and CDR2 SMNVEV (reference sequence). For the CDR3, the DNA is TGTGCCAGCAACAAAAACCCTAAGGCGGGAGTCCCCTACGAGCAGTACTTC. Amino acids: CASNKNPKAGVPYEQYF.

The genes are TRBV3-1 (or the pseudogene TRBV3-2) and TRBJ1-3; D gene ambiguous. Trimming removed 2 bases at V and 4 bases at J, with 12 bases between. The CDR3 length is 15 residues. The germline gives CDR1 LGHDT, CDR2 YNNKEL (reference sequence). For the CDR3, the DNA is TGTGCCAGCAGCCAAACGCTAGGATGGGGAAACACCATATATTTT. Translation gives CASSQTLGWGNTIYF.